This TCR beta chain was observed in a study of cytomegalovirus exposure and HLA in healthy donors. Study outcomes and limitations: TCR association rates varied by HLA locus in a later analysis, with DRB1 highest and HLA-C lowest.

Vbeta (60) and Jbeta (13) primers were used in the PCR. Only in-frame clones appear in the TCRdb table, and some are missing; sequencing was by immunoSEQ multiplex PCR. This sample carries about 62,000 clones, around 87% of them seen once, and the ten largest clones take approximately 1.5%. Concerning this clone: Its target is not known.

Healthy individuals who donated bone marrow served as the donors. Specimen: PBMCs. The TCR comes from a man between 18 and 29 years old in good health and CMV-seronegative.

The CDR3 loop reads CASSPAQGAWEQYF. Here the CDR3 DNA reads TGCGCCAGCAGCCCCGCGCAGGGGGCTTGGGAGCAGTACTTC. V is TRBV5-1 and J is TRBJ2-7; 8 bases match TRBD1. This CDR3 spans 14 amino acids. V lost 4 bases and J lost 7; bases outside the gene matches: 10. CDR1 is SGHRS and CDR2 is YFSETQ in the germline V gene.